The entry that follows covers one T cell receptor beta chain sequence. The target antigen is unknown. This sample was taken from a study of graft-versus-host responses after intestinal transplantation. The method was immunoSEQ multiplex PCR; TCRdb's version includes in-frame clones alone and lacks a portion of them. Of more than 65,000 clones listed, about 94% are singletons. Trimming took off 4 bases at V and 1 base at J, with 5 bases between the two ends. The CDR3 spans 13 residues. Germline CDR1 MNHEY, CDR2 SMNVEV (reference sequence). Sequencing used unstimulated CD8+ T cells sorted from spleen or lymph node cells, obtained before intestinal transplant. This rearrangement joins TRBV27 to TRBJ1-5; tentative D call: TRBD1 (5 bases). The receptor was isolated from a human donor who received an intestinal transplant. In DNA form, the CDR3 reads TGTGCCAGCAGTTGGGACAGCAATCAGCCCCAGCATTTT. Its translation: CASSWDSNQPQHF.